The next 12 T cell receptor beta chains were all read from a single sample in a study of Ad26.COV2.S vaccination and SARS-CoV-2 variants. Profiled with immunoSEQ multiplex PCR; TCRdb holds only in-frame clones, not every one. The sample yields under 300,000 clones, 87% seen once. Treatment described: around 19 received Ad26.COV2.S at low or high dose, single or two shots; roughly 5 received placebo; per-sample allocation not given. Specimen acquisition occurred on day 63 following the initial vaccine or placebo injection. The sample consisted of peripheral blood, taken in a trial of Ad26.COV2.S vaccine versus placebo. All receptors come from a person aged 18 to 59 who received the Ad26.COV2.S COVID-19 vaccine or a placebo.

The V gene is TRBV9, the J gene TRBJ1-3; no reliable D call. CDR1 and CDR2 from the germline V gene are SGDLS and YYNGEE. V was shortened by 3 bases and J by 4 bases, with 8 bases between the two germline ends. The CDR3 contains 13 residues. This CDR3 reads CASSESRGNTIYF. The CDR3 DNA sequence: TGTGCCAGCAGCGAGAGTCGGGGAAACACCATATATTTT.

This clone appeared a single time. Other nucleotide sequences in the sample specify the same CDR3. The genes are TRBV11-2 and TRBJ2-5, with D maybe TRBD2 (5 bases). The CDR3 is made up of 13 amino acids. CDR1 is SGHAT and CDR2 is FQNNGV in the germline V gene. Trimming cost V 1 base and J 5 bases, with 8 bases left between them. The CDR3 loop reads CASSLGGRETQYF. CDR3 DNA sequence: TGTGCCAGCAGCTTAGGAGGGCGGGAGACCCAGTACTTC. Variable domain in full (rest from reference TRBV11-2 and TRBJ2-5): EAGVAQSPRYKIIEKRQSVAFWCNPISGHATLYWYQQILGQGPKLLIQFQNNGVVDDSQLPKDRFSAERLKGVDSTLKIQPAKLEDSAVYLCASSLGGRETQYFGPGTRLLVL.

The chain recombines TRBV27 with TRBJ2-2; no clear D gene. CDR1 is MNHEY and CDR2 is SMNVEV in the germline V gene (reference sequence). CDR3 length equals 15 residues. V was cut by 5 bases and J by 0 bases, with 10 bases left in between. CDR3 sequence (DNA): TGTGCCAGCAGTGTTCGGAGATCGAACACCGGGGAGCTGTTTTTT. Translating it yields CASSVRRSNTGELFF.

Only one count was recorded for this clone. The chain carries TRBV5-4 and TRBJ1-4; D perhaps matches TRBD1 (6 bases). This CDR3 is 16 amino acids long. The V end lost 2 bases, the J end lost 8 bases, and 19 bases lay between the germline ends. From germline, CDR1 is SGHNT and CDR2 YYREEE (reference sequence). The CDR3 DNA is TGTGCCAGCAGCTTCGGGGGGCCGACGAAAGGAGAAAAACTGTTTTTT. Its translation: CASSFGGPTKGEKLFF.

To note about this clone: This same CDR3 is encoded by further DNA sequences in the sample. V and J are TRBV7-8 and TRBJ1-5, with TRBD1 as a possible D gene (6 bases). From germline, CDR1 is SGHVS and CDR2 FQNEAQ. V lost 0 bases, J lost 2 bases, and 8 bases lay in between. This CDR3 has 15 amino acids. Here the CDR3 reads CASSLAAGGNQPQHF. DNA for the CDR3: TGTGCCAGCAGCTTAGCGGCAGGGGGCAATCAGCCCCAGCATTTT. Based on the CDR3 plus reference TRBV7-8 and TRBJ1-5, the full variable domain is GAGVSQSPRYKVAKRGQDVALRCDPISGHVSLFWYQQALGQGPEFLTYFQNEAQLDKSGLPSDRFFAERPEGSVSTLKIQRTQQEDSAVYLCASSLAAGGNQPQHFGDGTRLSIL.

The rearrangement joins TRBV6-5 to TRBJ1-1; D remains ambiguous. Germline V gene data show CDR1 as MNHEY and CDR2 as SVGAGI. Trimming took 0 bases from V and 1 from J, leaving 9 bases between them. The length of the CDR3 is 15 residues. CDR3 DNA sequence: TGTGCCAGCAGTTACTCGAGATCTAGGAACACTGAAGCTTTCTTT. It translates to CASSYSRSRNTEAFF.

The chain couples TRBV11-3 to TRBJ2-5, with 7 bases aligning to TRBD2. J lost 5 bases, V lost 5 bases, and 5 bases had no gene match. CDR3 length: 13 residues. Germline CDR1 is SGHNT and CDR2 is YENEEA. CDR3 region: CASSPGLLETQYF. The CDR3 nucleotides are TGTGCCAGCAGCCCGGGACTATTGGAGACCCAGTACTTC.

The V and J genes are TRBV7-3 and TRBJ2-1; 8 bases map to TRBD2. This CDR3 has 15 amino acids. V shed 6 bases, J shed 8 bases, and the junction held 12 bases outside the gene matches. CDR1 and CDR2 (germline): SGHTA, FQGTGA. The CDR3 sequence is CASSQVAGSVDEQFF. The CDR3 nucleotides read TGTGCCAGCAGTCAGGTAGCGGGAAGCGTAGATGAGCAGTTCTTC.

J is TRBJ2-3 and V is TRBV29-1; maybe TRBD2 (5 bases). The CDR3 extends over 13 amino acids. V was clipped by 5 bases and J by 5 bases, with 14 bases between them. The V gene's germline CDR1 is SQVTM and CDR2 ANQGSEA. CDR3 DNA: TGCAGCGTTCTTTACCCGGGGAGAGATACGCAGTATTTT. Protein sequence: CSVLYPGRDTQYF.

This chain connects TRBV7-9 to TRBJ2-3; 7 nucleotides match TRBD2. The CDR3 covers 16 residues. V trimming: 0 bases; J trimming: 6 bases; junction bases outside the gene matches: 9. CDR1 is SEHNR, CDR2 FQNEAQ, per germline (reference sequence). CDR3 DNA: TGTGCCAGCAGCTTAGCGGCTAGCGGTCTTATGGATACGCAGTATTTT. Translating it yields CASSLAASGLMDTQYF.

The chain joins TRBV4-3 to TRBJ2-7; D gene unclear. This CDR3 region has 15 residues. Between the trimmed V and J ends, which lost 1 base and 2 bases, there was a span of 12 bases. Germline V gene sequence: CDR1 LGHNA, CDR2 YSLEER. CDR3 loop: CASSQVGAVTYEQYF. CDR3 DNA sequence: TGCGCCAGCAGCCAAGTTGGAGCCGTAACCTACGAGCAGTACTTC.

Turning to this clone: One end of the junction does not line up with germline, which may come from a read error. The chain combines TRBV11-2 with TRBJ2-5; 7 bases are a match to TRBD2. Germline V gives CDR1 SGHAT, CDR2 FQNNGV. The CDR3 has 14 amino acids. In nucleotides, the CDR3 is TGTGCCCGCAGCTTTGGGGGGGGGAGAGAGACCCAGTACTTC. Amino acids: CARSFGGGRETQYF.